The 17 T cell receptor beta chains below all came from one sample that was sequenced in a study of T-cell memory formation after mild COVID-19. A single record per CDR3 protein comes from TCRdb applying MiXCR to the 5' RACE reads. This sample has 200,000 to 300,000 distinct CDR3 sequences, with around 15% found just once. Sample: PBMCs or a T cell subset sorted from them (not recorded which). The receptor set was obtained from a young man who had mild COVID-19 (a few samples of this study predate the infection). Cell type and time point are not known.

Ten or more counts support this clonotype. The V call is TRBV7-2, the J call TRBJ2-3; D is ambiguous. Trimming shortened V by 5 bases and J by 6 bases, and 12 bases separated the two germline ends. Germline assignment: CDR1 SGHTA and CDR2 FQGNSA. This CDR3 spans 13 amino acids. CDR3 loop: CASSAYVSDTQYF. The CDR3, as DNA: TGTGCCAGCAGCGCGTACGTGTCGGATACGCAGTATTTT.

The sample holds many counts of this clonotype. This chain uses TRBV7-2 with TRBJ2-7, with 8 nucleotides matching TRBD1. The CDR3 covers 14 residues. Germline lookup yields CDR1 SGHTA and CDR2 FQGNSA. The V and J ends lost 3 bases and 7 bases, in that order; junction bases with no gene match: 8. CDR3 coding DNA: TGTGCCAGCAGCTTTCTCAGGGGGCAGGGGGAGCAGTACTTC. Protein: CASSFLRGQGEQYF.

The chain recombines TRBV12-3 or TRBV12-4 with TRBJ2-6, with D uncertain. The CDR3 loop spans 15 amino acids. The V gene lost 3 bases and the J gene lost 0 bases, with 6 bases spanning the gap. DNA of the CDR3: TGTGCCAGCAGTTTCGTGTTCTCTGGGGCCAACGTCCTGACTTTC. Protein sequence: CASSFVFSGANVLTF.

V usage is TRBV7-9 and J usage is TRBJ2-3; 11 bases line up with TRBD2. Germline V gene data show CDR1 as SEHNR and CDR2 as FQNEAQ (reference sequence). The CDR3 covers 17 residues. Trimming cost V 5 bases and J 6 bases; bases outside gene matches: 13. CDR3 in DNA: TGTGCCAGCAGCCCCGATGTTAGCGGGGGGGCCTCGGATACGCAGTATTTT. Its translation: CASSPDVSGGASDTQYF.

This clonotype appeared a few times. The chain couples TRBV7-2 to TRBJ2-7; 7 bases align to TRBD1. The J segment lost 0 bases and the V segment lost 4 bases, leaving 6 bases of the junction unmatched. The CDR3 contains 15 residues. Germline lookup yields CDR1 SGHTA and CDR2 FQGNSA. The CDR3 region is CASSSDRSLSYEQYF. The CDR3 bases are TGTGCCAGCAGCTCGGACAGGAGCCTCTCCTACGAGCAGTACTTC.

This clonotype was observed a handful of times. The rearrangement links TRBV2 to TRBJ2-5, with TRBD2 identical over 7 bases. The CDR3 totals 14 residues. V shed 4 bases and J 5 bases; nucleotides not matched to a gene: 7. Germline-derived CDR1 and CDR2 are SNHLY and FYNNEI. This CDR3 reads CASSATSVVETQYF. CDR3 DNA sequence: TGTGCCAGCAGTGCAACTAGCGTGGTGGAGACCCAGTACTTC.

This clonotype showed up just a few times. The chain is built from TRBV6-5 and TRBJ1-5; D is possibly TRBD1 (6 bases). This CDR3 is built from 12 residues. Germline CDR1 and CDR2: MNHEY and SVGAGI. Trimming left V 6 bases short and J 10 bases short, with 13 bases between. The CDR3 DNA reads TGTGCCAGCAGGACAGGTCATGGACCCCAGCATTTT. Residues: CASRTGHGPQHF.

This clonotype was seen repeatedly, ten times or more. The rearrangement uses TRBV7-2 and TRBJ2-3; the match to TRBD2 covers 13 bases. This CDR3 comprises 15 residues. V was pared by 4 bases and J by 7 bases, with 5 bases of the junction left unmatched. Germline-derived CDR1 and CDR2 are SGHTA and FQGNSA. Here the CDR3 reads CASSSRLAGGNTQYF. The CDR3 DNA reads as TGTGCCAGCAGCTCCAGACTAGCGGGGGGCAATACGCAGTATTTT.

The V and J genes are TRBV20-1 and TRBJ1-2; 7 bases agree with TRBD1. The V gene's germline CDR1 is DFQATT and CDR2 SNEGSKA (reference sequence). The CDR3 consists of 14 residues. J lost 7 bases, V lost 4 bases, and 12 bases had no gene match. CDR3 DNA: TGCAGTGCTACCCCCAGGGGGGCCCTCTCTGGCTACACCTTC. Translating gives CSATPRGALSGYTF.

The V call is TRBV15, the J call TRBJ2-5; 9 nucleotides match TRBD1. Germline V gene lookup returns CDR1 LNHNV and CDR2 YYDKDF (reference sequence). J lost 4 bases, V lost 4 bases, and 7 bases had no gene match. This CDR3 is built from 15 residues. CDR3 nucleotide sequence: TGTGCCACCAGCATGGACAGGGGATCGGGAGAGACCCAGTACTTC. It translates to CATSMDRGSGETQYF.

This clonotype has more than one count but fewer than ten. The chain joins TRBV7-2 to TRBJ2-1; the match to TRBD1 covers 9 bases. Germline values: CDR1 SGHTA, CDR2 FQGNSA. CDR3 size: 16 residues. V lost 5 bases and J lost 4; bases outside the gene matches: 9. This CDR3 is CASSPTGTGLYNEQFF. CDR3 DNA sequence: TGTGCCAGCAGCCCAACCGGGACAGGGTTATACAATGAGCAGTTCTTC.

This sequence joins TRBV2 and TRBJ2-7; D is unresolved. Trimming took 2 bases from V and 0 from J, leaving 8 bases between them. CDR1 is SNHLY, CDR2 FYNNEI, per germline. The CDR3 length is 14 residues. CDR3 in amino acids: CASSEKGSSYEQYV. CDR3 nucleotide sequence: TGTGCCAGCAGTGAAAAAGGTAGCTCCTACGAGCAGTACGTC.

This clonotype has ten or more counts. The rearrangement joins TRBV5-1 to TRBJ2-4; D is unclear. Germline-derived CDR1 and CDR2 are SGHRS and YFSETQ. With 4 bases removed from V and 2 bases from J, the gap between germline ends came to 7 bases. The CDR3 sequence is 13 residues long. CDR3 residues: CASSGISKNIQYF. CDR3 in DNA: TGCGCCAGCAGCGGGATTTCCAAAAACATTCAGTACTTC. The whole variable domain, filled in from reference TRBV5-1 and TRBJ2-4, reads KAGVTQTPRYLIKTRGQQVTLSCSPISGHRSVSWYQQTPGQGLQFLFEYFSETQRNKGNFPGRFSGRQFSNSRSEMNVSTLELGDSALYLCASSGISKNIQYFGAGTRLSVL.

The table lists this clonotype with a few counts. The chain joins TRBV4-3 to TRBJ1-2, with no clear D. This CDR3 region has 14 residues. From germline, CDR1 is LGHNA and CDR2 YSLEER. Trimming removed 0 bases from V and 10 bases from J, with 15 bases in between. The CDR3: CASSQDHRVAHYTF. The CDR3, as DNA: TGCGCCAGCAGCCAAGATCACAGAGTGGCCCACTACACCTTC.

The J gene is TRBJ1-5, the V gene TRBV4-1; maybe TRBD1 (5 bases). The CDR3 has 14 amino acids. The V and J ends lost 1 base and 7 bases respectively, with 11 bases between them. In germline, CDR1 is MGHRA, CDR2 YSYEKL. CDR3 protein: CASSQGEGVQPQHF. The DNA of the CDR3 is TGCGCCAGCAGCCAAGGGGAAGGGGTCCAGCCCCAGCATTTT.

This clonotype was observed many times. The rearrangement joins TRBV5-8 to TRBJ2-1; 7 nucleotides agree with TRBD2. This CDR3 spans 14 amino acids. The germline CDR1 and CDR2 sequences are SGHTS and YDEGEE. Trimming cost V 0 bases and J 6 bases; bases outside gene matches: 3. This CDR3 is CASSLGLAANEQFF. CDR3 in DNA: TGTGCCAGCAGCTTGGGGCTAGCGGCCAATGAGCAGTTCTTC.

This clonotype was observed a handful of times. The rearrangement uses TRBV7-2 and TRBJ1-1; 10 positions agree with TRBD1. From germline, CDR1 is SGHTA and CDR2 FQGNSA. This CDR3 has 15 residues. V lost 2 bases to trimming and J lost 7 bases; unmatched junction nucleotides: 7. CDR3 sequence (DNA): TGTGCCAGCAGCTTATTGGGACAGGGGATTGGTGAAGCTTTCTTT. Translating gives CASSLLGQGIGEAFF.